These 10 T cell receptor beta chains were sequenced from one sample in a study of blood T cell repertoires in COVID-19. Sequencing used immunoSEQ multiplex PCR; TCRdb keeps in-frame clones, though not all of them. Seen here are 180,000 or so clones, about 85% observed once, and the top ten hold approximately 18%. Sequencing was carried out using peripheral blood. These receptors came from a person aged 65-85 years with COVID-19, enrolled during active disease.

This clone was picked up a small number of times. The CDR3 bases are TGTGCCAGCAGTACAGGGTTACGGTACTCCTACGAGCAGTACTTC. Translated, it gives CASSTGLRYSYEQYF. V usage is TRBV6-2 or TRBV6-3 and J usage is TRBJ2-7; a possible D gene is TRBD1 (6 bases). The germline V gene has CDR1 MNHEY and CDR2 SVGEGT. Trimming cost V 5 bases and J 0 bases, with 14 bases left between them. There are 15 residues in the CDR3.

The J gene is TRBJ2-3, the V gene TRBV2, with 14 bases aligning to TRBD2. This CDR3 has 15 residues. Germline CDR1 and CDR2: SNHLY and FYNNEI. V was pared by 9 bases and J by 6 bases, with 8 bases of the junction left unmatched. The CDR3 reads CARGTSGSGLDTQYF. CDR3 nucleotide sequence: TGTGCCAGGGGGACTAGCGGGAGTGGGTTGGATACGCAGTATTTT.

The chain recombines TRBV7-2 with TRBJ1-6; D not certain. CDR3 length equals 16 residues. Per the germline V gene, CDR1 is SGHTA and CDR2 is FQGNSA. Trimming cost V 4 bases and J 7 bases, with 17 bases left between them. In nucleotides, the CDR3 is TGTGCCAGCAGCTCCCAGACTCAAACCCTGAATTCACCCCTCCACTTT. Translation gives CASSSQTQTLNSPLHF.

The chain has TRBV7-9 and TRBJ1-1, with unresolved D. V gave up 4 bases and J gave up 6 bases, with 9 bases separating them. CDR1 and CDR2 (germline): SEHNR, FQNEAQ (reference sequence). The CDR3 spans 12 residues. DNA for the CDR3: TGTGCCAGCAGCTCCGCGGGATCTGAAGCTTTCTTT. It specifies CASSSAGSEAFF.

The V gene is TRBV2, the J gene TRBJ1-4; 7 bases line up with TRBD1. The junction had 11 bases not matched to a gene; V was cut back by 4 bases and J by 0 bases. The CDR3 has 18 amino acids. Germline CDR1 reads SNHLY; CDR2 reads FYNNEI. The chain's CDR3 is CASSGRQGAHATNEKLFF. For the CDR3, the DNA is TGTGCCAGCAGTGGACGACAGGGCGCTCATGCAACTAATGAAAAACTGTTTTTT.

V usage is TRBV27 and J usage is TRBJ2-1; D uncertain. V lost 3 bases and J lost 0, with 6 bases in between. The CDR3 runs to 14 residues. From germline, CDR1 is MNHEY and CDR2 SMNVEV (reference sequence). The CDR3 bases are TGTGCCAGCAGTTTCGTCAGCTCCTACAATGAGCAGTTCTTC. It yields the protein CASSFVSSYNEQFF.

The V call is TRBV27, the J call TRBJ2-5; TRBD1 aligns across 12 bases. V shed 3 bases and J 5 bases; nucleotides not matched to a gene: 7. Per the germline V gene, CDR1 is MNHEY and CDR2 is SMNVEV (reference sequence). This CDR3 is built from 16 residues. The CDR3 region is CASSLGTGGALETQYF. The CDR3 DNA reads as TGTGCCAGCAGTTTGGGGACAGGGGGCGCTTTGGAGACCCAGTACTTC.

The chain has TRBV3-1 (or the pseudogene TRBV3-2) and TRBJ2-2, with D possibly TRBD2 on 6 matching bases. This CDR3 is built from 17 residues. V lost 0 bases and J 1 base, leaving 12 bases between the germline ends. Germline V lookup: CDR1 LGHDT, CDR2 YNNKEL (reference sequence). The CDR3 sequence is CASSQDFGSGNTGELFF. For the CDR3, the DNA is TGTGCCAGCAGCCAAGATTTTGGTAGCGGGAACACCGGGGAGCTGTTTTTT.

The rearrangement joins TRBV5-8 to TRBJ2-1; TRBD2 agrees at 10 bases. CDR1 is SGHTS and CDR2 is YDEGEE in the germline V gene. The CDR3 is 15 residues long. The J segment lost 6 bases and the V segment lost 3 bases, leaving 6 bases of the junction unmatched. In nucleotides, the CDR3 is TGTGCCAGCAGCTATGGGACTAGCGTAACCAATGAGCAGTTCTTC. It specifies CASSYGTSVTNEQFF. The full variable domain, completed using reference TRBV5-8 and TRBJ2-1, is EAGVTQSPTHLIKTRGQQATLRCSPISGHTSVYWYQQALGLGLQFLLWYDEGEERNRGNFPPRFSGRQFPNYSSELNVNALELEDSALYLCASSYGTSVTNEQFFGPGTRLTVL.

In this sample, this clone turned up once. The chain joins TRBV5-1 to TRBJ2-3; D call uncertain. There are 15 residues in the CDR3. Germline CDR1 and CDR2: SGHRS and YFSETQ. V shed 0 bases and J shed 1 base, with 9 bases lying between them. The CDR3 sequence is CASSLGVLGTDTQYF. The CDR3 nucleotides are TGCGCCAGCAGCTTGGGAGTGTTGGGCACAGATACGCAGTATTTT.